This entry is about one TCR beta chain. Its antigen is not known. Germline values: CDR1 MNHNS, CDR2 SASEGT. This CDR3 has 16 residues. With 10 bases removed from V and 4 bases from J, the gap between germline ends came to 22 bases. TCRbeta libraries were built with three rounds of nested PCR, modified from ARM-PCR. TCRdb independently ran MiXCR on the multiplex PCR reads; one entry per CDR3 protein. This sample has fewer than 90,000 distinct CDR3 sequences, with around 82% found just once. The template was RNA from unsorted bulk tissue. The normal lung tissue was taken more than 3 cm from the tumor edge. The data derive from a study of tumor and adjacent non-tumor tissue in lung cancer. Background on the study: There were 12 adenocarcinoma, a couple of squamous cell carcinoma and 1 small cell lung cancer cases. The patients, roughly 9 men and about five women, were roughly 30 to 80 with stage I to III disease. Overall study results and limits: In normal lung, the top 100 clones were significantly more dominant than in tumor.

J is TRBJ2-2 and V is TRBV6-1; no clear D. The sample comprised distant non-tumor lung tissue. The clonotype comes from a woman aged 50 to 60 with non-small cell lung cancer. CDR3 sequence reads: CATTKPATVGTGELFF. In DNA form, the CDR3 reads TGTGCCACCACTAAACCGGCAACGGTGGGCACCGGGGAGCTGTTTTTT.